This T cell receptor beta chain was recorded in a study of regulatory T cells in long-lasting Graves disease. Study results and caveats: Preferential use of TRBV28, TRBJ1-2 and TRBJ2-5 was seen in persistent disease.

As regards this clonotype: Its target is unknown.

Relying on iRepertoire HTBI primers and Arm-PCR of CDR3 regions, the team built TCR beta libraries. TCRdb reanalysed the multiplex PCR reads using MiXCR and keeps one entry per CDR3 protein. The sample lists some 450,000 distinct CDR3 sequences, roughly a quarter occurring once. Time point given: persistent/refractory GD, antithyroid drugs over 5 years with positive TRAb. PBMC-extracted RNA yielded the TCR library. V lost 1 base to trimming and J lost 0 bases; unmatched junction nucleotides: 3. This CDR3 region has 16 residues. Germline V gene sequence: CDR1 MDHEN, CDR2 SYDVKM. The chain uses TRBV28 and TRBJ2-4, with TRBD1 matching over 7 bases. This sequence was found in a female donor with Graves disease. Sequences were derived from peripheral blood mononuclear cells (PBMCs), sampled when the disease was refractory, from a patient treated with antithyroid drugs. The CDR3 DNA reads as TGTGCCAGCAGTTTATTGGGGACAGCAGCCAAAAACATTCAGTACTTC. Its translation is CASSLLGTAAKNIQYF.